This TCR beta chain was captured by sequencing in a study of OX40 agonist ivuxolimab in advanced cancers. Produced via immunoSEQ multiplex PCR; TCRdb's table is partial and in-frame only. This sample carries around 49,000 clones, around nine tenths of them seen once, and the ten largest clones take approximately 10%. The V gene's germline CDR1 is LGHNA and CDR2 YNFKEQ. Trimming at V came to 0 bases and at J to 5 bases, leaving 4 bases not matched to a gene. The CDR3 loop spans 15 amino acids. In the case of this clone: The antigen is undetermined.

Patients with a history of autoimmune disease or on systemic immunosuppression were excluded. Sampled blood was obtained at baseline, cycle 4 day 1, and cycle 7 day 1. Study outcomes and limitations: Low normalized T-cell clonal expansion was also seen in some nonresponders. Both blood CD4+ and CD8+ T cells showed clonal growth by week 6 at 0.1 to 3.0 mg/kg.

This sequence originates from an adult with an advanced solid tumor such as melanoma, head and neck, liver or kidney cancer. Source: CD4+ or CD8+ T cells sorted from blood, taken in a trial of the OX40 agonist ivuxolimab. The gene calls are TRBV4-2 and TRBJ1-1, with 9 positions matching TRBD1. CDR3 amino acids: CASSQEWTGVTEAFF. Here the CDR3 DNA reads TGTGCCAGCAGCCAAGAATGGACAGGGGTAACTGAAGCTTTCTTT.